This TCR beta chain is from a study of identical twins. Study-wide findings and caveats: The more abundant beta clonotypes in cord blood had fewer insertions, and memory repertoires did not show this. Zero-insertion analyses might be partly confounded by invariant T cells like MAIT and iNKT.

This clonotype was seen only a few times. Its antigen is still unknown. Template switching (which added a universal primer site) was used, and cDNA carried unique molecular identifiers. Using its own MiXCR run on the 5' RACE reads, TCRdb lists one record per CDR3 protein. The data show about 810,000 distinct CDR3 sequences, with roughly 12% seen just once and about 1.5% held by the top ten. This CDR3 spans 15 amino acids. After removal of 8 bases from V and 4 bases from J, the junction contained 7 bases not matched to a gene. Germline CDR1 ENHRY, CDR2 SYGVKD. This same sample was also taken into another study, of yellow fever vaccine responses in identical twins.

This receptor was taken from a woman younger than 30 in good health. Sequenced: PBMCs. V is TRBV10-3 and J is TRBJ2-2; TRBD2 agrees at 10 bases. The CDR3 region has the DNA TGTGCCATCGGGACTAGCGAGCCCTTCACCGGGGAGCTGTTTTTT. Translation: CAIGTSEPFTGELFF.